The sequence of this T cell receptor (beta chain) was determined in a study of blood T cell repertoires in COVID-19. Study at large: Researchers got acute and convalescent COVID-19 samples from the United States, Italy and Spain.

The ends were cut back, 2 bases at V and 2 bases at J, with 13 bases in the middle. Germline values: CDR1 SGHRS, CDR2 YFSETQ. The CDR3 extends over 15 amino acids. Sequencing used immunoSEQ multiplex PCR; TCRdb keeps in-frame clones, though not all of them. The sample lists some 250,000 clones; 80% to 85% were seen once. Specimen: peripheral blood. The rearrangement links TRBV5-1 to TRBJ1-2, with a tentative D call TRBD1 (5 bases). The sequence was obtained from a middle-aged man with acute or convalescent COVID-19. The CDR3 sequence: CASSFTGDINYGYTF. Here the CDR3 DNA reads TGCGCCAGCAGCTTCACAGGTGACATAAACTATGGCTACACCTTC.